Listed here is a single TCR beta chain. Its antigen specificity is not known. Base qualities are not provided; no much larger clone lies one nucleotide away. This specimen includes other DNA sequences encoding the same CDR3. The data were taken from a study of shared clonotypes between healthy human individuals (dated by TCRdb to about 2020). For context, the study as a whole: A couple of women and a few men aged 18 to 49 years were included in the cohort. Blood TCR repertoires of about five healthy adults were deeply sequenced to estimate repertoire size and the extent of clonotype sharing between individuals. Between about 0.85 and 10 billion PBMCs per donor were obtained by leukapheresis. To increase sequencing depth and limit assay-specific biases, TCR repertoire library preparation and sequencing were carried out by different laboratories using diverse techniques. For each donor, CD4 naive and CD4 memory were each given three plates, CD8 naive was given two plates, and CD8 memory was given one plate. On the study overall, not on this receptor specifically: Naive subsets generally had larger estimated clonotype richness than memory subsets did. When several donors were compared, the shared fraction of clonotypes was 5% to 6.5% for naive CD4, approximately 3.3% for naive CD8, 2% to 2.5% for memory CD4, and about 0.36% for memory CD8. Clonotypes shared by all four sorted-subset donors showed higher generation probabilities than non-shared clonotypes. Sampling was restricted to blood, and TCR repertoires in tissues likely differ from the TCR repertoires found in blood. Incomplete sequencing was indicated by rarefaction of sorted-subset datasets, despite the large sequencing depth. The genetic and exposure-history diversity represented was limited by the small number of donors. Based on pairwise subsampling, the degree of clonotype sharing among donors was expected to be affected by sequencing depth.

TCR CDR3 regions were amplified from genomic DNA by multiplex PCR using the deep immunoSEQ assay. Genomic DNA extracted from each cell subset was distributed evenly over all wells of several immunoSEQ 96-well plates, and each plate served as one replicate. Each replicate PCR for sorted subsets received around 210 ng genomic DNA, equal to tens of thousands of T cell genomes. Purified libraries were quantified with a Qubit 3.0 fluorometer, sized on a Bioanalyzer 2100, and re-quantified with the KAPA Library Quantification kit. Every immunoSEQ 96-well plate was sequenced on a separate single-read 150-cycle Illumina NextSeq 550 flow cell. As for how the authors treated the data: Because only junctional sequences without quality scores were contained in the immunoSEQ output, filtering matching that applied to full-length reads could not be performed. To assign V/J genes and CDR3, sequences were annotated against IMGT germline references using PyIR, a Python wrapper for IgBLAST v1.9. Any read was removed if the V/J assignment was weak (E-value above 1e-6), the CDR3 was missing, or the read contained stop codons, out-of-frame junctions, or ambiguous translated residues. V3J clonotypes were defined by identical inferred V gene, J gene, and CDR3 amino acid sequence. To compute the percentage overlap between repertoires, the number of shared unique clonotypes was divided by the size of the smaller repertoire. Three approaches were used to assess repertoire richness: RTK rarefaction, the Chao1 estimator, and Recon v2.1 estimates of unobserved clonotypes. OLGA was used to compute generation probabilities for all TCRbeta clonotypes that the gDNA method yielded from a few donors. TCRdb's version of the immuneACCESS table is confined to in-frame rearrangements and falls short of the full clone set. An unresolved V gene accounts for under half of the shortfall where checked; the remainder is of unknown origin. The V and J calls and clone size were taken over from that table, and D and trimming were inferred from the DNA. Counted in this sample were 2 million to 3 million clones; 93% of them appeared once. The top ten clones comprise roughly 0.39% of the sample.

Donors were healthy HIV-negative adults with no recently reported acute infections or vaccinations. Every donor was a Caucasian adult living in Nashville, Tennessee, USA. CD4+ T cells were enriched by magnetic negative selection, after which naive cells were positively selected on CD45RA and the negative fraction was taken as the memory subset. Blood was obtained by leukapheresis, after which PBMCs were separated by Ficoll-Histopaque density gradient centrifugation and cryopreserved in liquid nitrogen vapor phase. Analytical flow cytometry was used to check the purity and quantity of every magnetically sorted T cell population. Each sorted fraction had its genomic DNA isolated and then quantified by UV absorbance on a Nanodrop 2000c. The sample comprised naive CD4+ T cells from PBMCs. The sample's cell subset or site label, decoded: CD45RA+ positively selected. The TCR comes from a man aged 18 to 30 in good health. Some clones in this sample may be carry-over from other donors' samples.

The CDR3: CASSLGRFYGYTF. The nucleotide sequence is TGTGCCAGCAGCTTGGGGAGATTCTATGGCTACACCTTC. The chain is made from TRBV5-6 and TRBJ1-2; the D gene remains uncertain. V was cut back by 0 bases and J by 4 bases, leaving a gap of 7 bases between them. Reading the germline V gene gives CDR1 SGHDT and CDR2 YYEEEE. From the cysteine through the phenylalanine, the CDR3 covers 13 amino acids. Only the CDR3 region is kept as DNA, spanning 39 bases read in frame from base 1.